Following are 5 T cell receptor beta chains from one sample sequenced in a study of cytotoxic CD8 clonotypes in ibrutinib-treated CLL. Measured with immunoSEQ multiplex PCR; TCRdb has only the in-frame clones, and not every one. Of roughly 330,000 clones listed, around 66% are singletons. Source: PBMCs, taken after 36 months of ibrutinib treatment. Receptors originate from a human donor with chronic lymphocytic leukemia.

This clone was found many times. CDR3 sequence reads: CASRTEKATNEKLFF. The CDR3 region has the DNA TGTGCCAGCAGGACAGAGAAGGCAACTAATGAAAAACTGTTTTTT. The chain carries TRBV25-1 and TRBJ1-4; tentatively, D is TRBD1 (5 bases). Germline V gives CDR1 MGHDK, CDR2 SYGVNS. This CDR3 spans 15 amino acids. The V end lost 6 bases, the J end lost 0 bases, and 11 bases lay between the germline ends.

This chain connects TRBV19 to TRBJ1-1; 7 positions match TRBD1. Per germline, CDR1 LNHDA and CDR2 SQIVND (reference sequence). This CDR3 has 15 amino acids. V lost 5 bases, J lost 3 bases, and 9 bases stayed unmatched. Written as DNA, the CDR3 is TGTGCCAGTAGTCTACAGGGGCGCCGGGACACTGAAGCTTTCTTT. Translated: CASSLQGRRDTEAFF.

The rearrangement links TRBV9 to TRBJ2-3; D may be TRBD1 or TRBD2 (5 bases each). Germline V lookup: CDR1 SGDLS, CDR2 YYNGEE. The CDR3 has 16 residues. Deletions cut 2 bases from V and 6 bases from J, with 19 bases between. CDR3 in amino acids: CASSVTPGAHGDTQYF. Written as DNA, the CDR3 is TGTGCCAGCAGCGTGACACCCGGGGCCCATGGGGATACGCAGTATTTT.

The chain is built from TRBV25-1 and TRBJ1-2, with D unclear. The CDR3 consists of 12 residues. The V and J ends lost 3 bases and 4 bases respectively, with 6 bases between them. Germline CDR1 reads MGHDK; CDR2 reads SYGVNS. CDR3 residues: CASSDPGYGYTF. In DNA form, the CDR3 reads TGTGCCAGCAGTGACCCTGGCTATGGCTACACCTTC.

The chain couples TRBV29-1 to TRBJ1-4; D uncertain. The CDR3 sequence is 15 residues long. V lost 4 bases and J lost 3, with 15 bases in between. Germline values: CDR1 SQVTM, CDR2 ANQGSEA. CDR3 region: CSVVWMGRSNEKLFF. For the CDR3, the DNA is TGCAGCGTTGTTTGGATGGGCCGGTCTAATGAAAAACTGTTTTTT.